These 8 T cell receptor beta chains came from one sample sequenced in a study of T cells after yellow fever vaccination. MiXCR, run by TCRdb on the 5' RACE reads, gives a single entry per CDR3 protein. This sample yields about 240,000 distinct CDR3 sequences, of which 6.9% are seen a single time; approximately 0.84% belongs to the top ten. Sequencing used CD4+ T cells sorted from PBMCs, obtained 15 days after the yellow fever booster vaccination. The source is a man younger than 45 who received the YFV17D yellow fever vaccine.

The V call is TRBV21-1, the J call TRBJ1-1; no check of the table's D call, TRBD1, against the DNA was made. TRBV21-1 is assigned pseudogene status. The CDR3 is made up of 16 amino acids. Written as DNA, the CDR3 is TGTGCCAGCAGCAAACGGGAGAGGGTCATGAACACTGAAGCTTTCTTT. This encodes CASSKRERVMNTEAFF.

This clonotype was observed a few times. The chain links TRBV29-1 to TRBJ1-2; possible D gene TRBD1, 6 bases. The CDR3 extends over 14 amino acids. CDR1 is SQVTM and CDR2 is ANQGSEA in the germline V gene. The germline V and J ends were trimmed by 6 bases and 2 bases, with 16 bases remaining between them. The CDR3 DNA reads TGCAGCGTGAAGGAGGACAGCACCAACTATGGCTACACCTTC. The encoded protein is CSVKEDSTNYGYTF.

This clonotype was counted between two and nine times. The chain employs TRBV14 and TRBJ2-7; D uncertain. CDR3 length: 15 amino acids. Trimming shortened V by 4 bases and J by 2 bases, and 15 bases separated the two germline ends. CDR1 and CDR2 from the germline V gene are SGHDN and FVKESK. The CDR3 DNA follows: TGTGCCAGCAGCCCGGGTATTGGCAGAGCCTACGAGCAGTACTTC. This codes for CASSPGIGRAYEQYF.

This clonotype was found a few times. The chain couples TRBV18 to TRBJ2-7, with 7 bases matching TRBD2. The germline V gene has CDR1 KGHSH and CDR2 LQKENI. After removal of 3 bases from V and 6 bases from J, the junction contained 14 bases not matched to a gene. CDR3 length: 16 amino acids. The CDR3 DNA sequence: TGTGCCAGCTCACCGGGACGAGTGGGAGGGCCTTTCGAGCAGTACTTC. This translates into CASSPGRVGGPFEQYF.

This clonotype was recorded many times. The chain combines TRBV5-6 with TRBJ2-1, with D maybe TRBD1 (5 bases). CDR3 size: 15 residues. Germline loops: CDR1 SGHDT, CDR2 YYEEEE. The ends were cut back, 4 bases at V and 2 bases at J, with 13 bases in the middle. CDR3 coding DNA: TGTGCCAGCAGCCCCGACAGAATCCCCTACAATGAGCAGTTCTTC. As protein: CASSPDRIPYNEQFF.

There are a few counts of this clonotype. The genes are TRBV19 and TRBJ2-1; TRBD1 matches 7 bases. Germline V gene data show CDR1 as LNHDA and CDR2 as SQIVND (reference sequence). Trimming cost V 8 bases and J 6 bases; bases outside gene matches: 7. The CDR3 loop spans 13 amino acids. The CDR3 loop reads CASEDRFGNEQFF. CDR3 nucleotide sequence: TGTGCCAGTGAGGACAGGTTCGGCAATGAGCAGTTCTTC.

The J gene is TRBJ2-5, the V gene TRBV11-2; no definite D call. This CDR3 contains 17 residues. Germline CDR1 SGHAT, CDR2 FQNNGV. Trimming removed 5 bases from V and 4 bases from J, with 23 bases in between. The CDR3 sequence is CASSQQSPRLPGETQYF. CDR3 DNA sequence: TGTGCCAGCAGCCAACAATCCCCCCGGTTACCCGGAGAGACCCAGTACTTC.

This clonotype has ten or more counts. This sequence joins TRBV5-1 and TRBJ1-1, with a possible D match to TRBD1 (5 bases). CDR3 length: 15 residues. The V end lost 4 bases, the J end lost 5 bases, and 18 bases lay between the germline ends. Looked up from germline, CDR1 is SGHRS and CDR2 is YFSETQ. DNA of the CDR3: TGCGCCAGCAGCAATAGTGCGACAGATATGACTGAAGCTTTCTTT. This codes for CASSNSATDMTEAFF.